This record concerns one TCR beta chain sequence. Its antigen is not identified. Clones were read by immunoSEQ multiplex PCR, and TCRdb kept only the in-frame ones, dropping some. Of about 1 million clones listed, about 74% are singletons. This sample is part of a study of shared clonotypes between healthy human individuals. Study in general: CD4 naive and memory got three plates each, CD8 naive two, CD8 memory one.

Points from the study as a whole: Sequencing depth was a factor that was expected to affect clonotype sharing among donors. Compared with clonotypes that all four donors shared, non-shared clonotypes had lower generation probabilities.

The CDR3 loop spans 14 amino acids. This TCR came from a young man in good health. The J gene is TRBJ1-5, the V gene TRBV21-1. TRBV21-1 is described as a pseudogene. The sequenced sample consisted of memory CD4+ T cells sorted from blood. Subset indicated: CD45RA-negative fraction. CDR3 sequence (DNA): TGTGCCAGCAGCAGGGGAGTCAACAATCAGCCCCAGCATTTT. This encodes CASSRGVNNQPQHF.